Each of the 23 T cell receptor beta chains below was sequenced from the same sample in a study of blood T cell repertoires in COVID-19. The repertoire was sequenced with immunoSEQ multiplex PCR; TCRdb's copy has only in-frame clones and lacks some. This table holds roughly 100,000 clones, 75% to 85% found once. The sample taken for sequencing was peripheral blood. The receptors derive from a man aged 80 or over with COVID-19, enrolled during active disease.

The CDR3 protein is CASSLEGQDGYTF. The DNA of the CDR3 is TGCGCCAGCAGCTTGGAAGGACAGGATGGCTACACCTTC. J is TRBJ1-2 and V is TRBV5-1; 7 bases line up with TRBD1. From germline, CDR1 is SGHRS and CDR2 YFSETQ. The CDR3 is 13 residues long. With 0 bases clipped from V and 6 bases from J, the junction kept 2 bases outside the gene matches.

The chain couples TRBV12-3 or TRBV12-4 to TRBJ2-7; 9 positions agree with TRBD1. Trimming cost V 8 bases and J 3 bases; bases outside gene matches: 5. The CDR3 extends over 13 amino acids. This CDR3 is CASGDRELYEQYF. DNA for the CDR3: TGTGCCAGCGGGGACAGGGAACTCTACGAGCAGTACTTC.

The rearrangement links TRBV6-2 or TRBV6-3 to TRBJ2-7; the D gene is possibly TRBD2 (6 bases). Trimming removed 5 bases at V and 0 bases at J, with 11 bases between. Per germline, CDR1 MNHEY and CDR2 SVGEGT. The CDR3 runs to 14 residues. The DNA of the CDR3 is TGTGCCAGCAGTGACGGGACTTTCTCCTACGAGCAGTACTTC. Amino acid sequence: CASSDGTFSYEQYF.

This clone was counted a few times. V usage is TRBV19 and J usage is TRBJ1-5, with D perhaps TRBD1 (5 bases). V lost 6 bases and J 3 bases, leaving 6 bases between the germline ends. The CDR3 covers 12 residues. Germline CDR1 is LNHDA and CDR2 is SQIVND (reference sequence). CDR3 amino acids: CASSRANQPQHF. The DNA for the CDR3 is TGTGCCAGTAGCAGGGCCAATCAGCCCCAGCATTTT.

V is TRBV28 and J is TRBJ1-2, with 11 bases matching TRBD1. V lost 2 bases to trimming and J lost 6 bases; unmatched junction nucleotides: 5. The V gene's germline CDR1 is MDHEN and CDR2 SYDVKM. The CDR3 length is 15 residues. The CDR3 DNA follows: TGTGCCAGCAGTTTAAGGGGACAGGGGGATCATGGCTACACCTTC. This encodes CASSLRGQGDHGYTF.

V and J are TRBV27 and TRBJ2-7; the D is unclear. Germline lookup yields CDR1 MNHEY and CDR2 SMNVEV (reference sequence). Trimming stripped 3 bases from V and 3 bases from J, with 15 bases between. The length of the CDR3 is 15 residues. CDR3 sequence reads: CASSFTVLLDYEQYF. As DNA, the CDR3 is TGTGCCAGCAGTTTTACAGTGCTCTTGGACTACGAGCAGTACTTC.

The chain recombines TRBV28 with TRBJ2-1, with a weak D call TRBD2 (7 bases). The CDR3 extends over 17 amino acids. Germline V gene sequence: CDR1 MDHEN, CDR2 SYDVKM. V lost 3 bases and J 0 bases, leaving 15 bases between the germline ends. For the CDR3, the DNA is TGTGCCAGCAGTTTGGGGGCGGGAGCCTCCTCCTACAATGAGCAGTTCTTC. It yields the protein CASSLGAGASSYNEQFF.

The chain joins TRBV11-3 to TRBJ2-3; maybe TRBD1 (5 bases). The CDR3 has 13 residues. Germline assignment: CDR1 SGHNT and CDR2 YENEEA. The germline V and J ends were trimmed by 2 bases and 3 bases, with 6 bases remaining between them. The CDR3 loop reads CASSLQGTDTQYF. The CDR3 DNA is TGTGCCAGCAGCTTACAGGGTACAGATACGCAGTATTTT.

This rearrangement joins TRBV6-6 to TRBJ2-7; 11 bases map to TRBD2. After removal of 6 bases from V and 3 bases from J, the junction contained 7 bases not matched to a gene. In germline, CDR1 is MNHNY, CDR2 SVGAGI (reference sequence). The CDR3 consists of 15 residues. The CDR3 loop is CASRTGTSGHYEQYF. As DNA, the CDR3 is TGTGCCAGCAGAACCGGGACTAGCGGACACTACGAGCAGTACTTC.

This chain connects TRBV28 to TRBJ2-7, with TRBD2 matching 8 bases. CDR1 and CDR2 (germline): MDHEN, SYDVKM. The CDR3 is made up of 15 amino acids. V was clipped by 6 bases and J by 1 base; unmatched bases: 8. The CDR3 region is CASREKGTRSYEQYF. DNA for the CDR3: TGTGCCAGCAGAGAGAAAGGGACTAGATCCTACGAGCAGTACTTC.

This clone was picked up a small number of times. The rearrangement links TRBV19 to TRBJ2-7, with 11 bases matching TRBD2. The junction had 2 bases not matched to a gene; V was cut back by 5 bases and J by 2 bases. Germline V CDR1 and CDR2: LNHDA, SQIVND (reference sequence). The CDR3 runs 14 residues. The DNA of the CDR3 is TGTGCCAGTAGTCTACTAGCGGGAGCCTACGAGCAGTACTTC. It encodes CASSLLAGAYEQYF.

This clone was recorded only once. The gene calls are TRBV27 and TRBJ2-2; D perhaps matches TRBD1 (5 bases). This CDR3 is 16 amino acids long. Trimming removed 4 bases at V and 5 bases at J, with 17 bases between. CDR1 is MNHEY and CDR2 is SMNVEV in the germline V gene (reference sequence). For the CDR3, the DNA is TGTGCCAGCAGTTCCACCCTAGGGGTGGGTACCGGGGAGCTGTTTTTT. This codes for CASSSTLGVGTGELFF.

The V gene is TRBV2, the J gene TRBJ1-4; no clear D. This CDR3 region has 11 residues. In germline, CDR1 is SNHLY, CDR2 FYNNEI. V lost 11 bases and J lost 14, with 18 bases in between. The CDR3 is CASSGYEQLFF. The CDR3 nucleotides are TGTGCCTCATCAGGATACGAACAGCTGTTTTTT.

J is TRBJ2-7 and V is TRBV6-1; D is perhaps TRBD1 (5 bases). CDR1 and CDR2 from the germline V gene are MNHNS and SASEGT. Trimming cost V 3 bases and J 1 base, with 7 bases left between them. The CDR3 contains 13 residues. The CDR3 loop reads CASSDRGSYEQYF. The CDR3 bases are TGTGCCAGCAGTGATAGGGGTTCCTACGAGCAGTACTTC.

The J gene is TRBJ1-1, the V gene TRBV6-9, with 12 bases that match TRBD1. Trimming cost V 0 bases and J 9 bases; bases outside gene matches: 11. CDR1 and CDR2 from the germline V gene are MNHGY and SVAAGI. This CDR3 comprises 17 residues. This chain's CDR3 is CASSYSGDRGRVGKAFF. The CDR3 bases are TGTGCCAGCAGTTATTCGGGGGACAGGGGGCGCGTAGGTAAAGCTTTCTTT.

This chain connects TRBV28 to TRBJ1-4; D not resolved. The CDR3 is 13 amino acids. The V and J ends lost 5 bases and 9 bases respectively, with 13 bases between them. Germline-derived CDR1 and CDR2 are MDHEN and SYDVKM. The CDR3 DNA follows: TGTGCCAGCAGTCTGGCGGGTTTGAAAAAACTGTTTTTT. Protein sequence: CASSLAGLKKLFF.

This clone was counted a few times. The chain uses TRBV27 and TRBJ2-5, with TRBD1 identical over 8 bases. Trimming cost V 6 bases and J 7 bases; bases outside gene matches: 16. Germline CDR1 reads MNHEY; CDR2 reads SMNVEV (reference sequence). CDR3 length: 16 residues. The CDR3 bases are TGTGCCAGCAGCGTGCGAGGGACAGGCGTCATTAGGACCCAGTACTTC. Its translation: CASSVRGTGVIRTQYF.

CDR3 sequence: CASVLTGGNTEAFF. The CDR3 DNA is TGTGCCAGCGTTTTGACAGGCGGGAACACTGAAGCTTTCTTT. V usage is TRBV28 and J usage is TRBJ1-1; TRBD1 is a possible D gene (6 bases). This CDR3 has 14 amino acids. The V gene lost 8 bases and the J gene lost 1 base, with 14 bases spanning the gap. Germline CDR1 reads MDHEN; CDR2 reads SYDVKM.

The chain uses TRBV27 and TRBJ1-2; 9 bases are shared with TRBD1. Trimming cost V 5 bases and J 6 bases; bases outside gene matches: 4. The germline V gene has CDR1 MNHEY and CDR2 SMNVEV (reference sequence). The CDR3 loop spans 13 amino acids. CDR3 nucleotide sequence: TGTGCCAGCAGTAAACAGGGGGCTCATGGCTACACCTTC. Its protein product is CASSKQGAHGYTF.

This clone has only one observation. This chain uses TRBV4-1 with TRBJ1-5, with 7 bases matching TRBD1. The V gene end was trimmed by 5 bases and the J gene end by 0 bases; junction bases not matched to a gene: 4. CDR1 and CDR2 from the germline V gene are MGHRA and YSYEKL. CDR3 length: 15 residues. The CDR3 loop reads CASSGGGGSNQPQHF. CDR3 in DNA: TGCGCCAGCAGCGGAGGGGGCGGTAGCAATCAGCCCCAGCATTTT.

J is TRBJ2-2 and V is TRBV24-1; TRBD2 matches 9 bases. The CDR3 loop spans 17 amino acids. The trim removed 2 bases at V and 4 bases at J, leaving 7 bases unmatched. CDR1 is KGHDR and CDR2 is SFDVKD in the germline V gene. The CDR3 loop is CATSDSFGTSITGELFF. CDR3 DNA: TGTGCCACCAGTGATTCGTTCGGGACTAGCATCACCGGGGAGCTGTTTTTT.

J is TRBJ1-1 and V is TRBV28; 9 bases map to TRBD1. The ends lost 5 bases at V and 9 bases at J; junction bases unmatched: 13. This CDR3 spans 15 amino acids. From germline, CDR1 is MDHEN and CDR2 SYDVKM. The CDR3 nucleotides read TGTGCCAGCAGTCCCGGGACAGGGATGGCGCTTCAAGCTTTCTTT. This translates into CASSPGTGMALQAFF.

In its sample, this clone was seen once. The rearrangement links TRBV15 to TRBJ1-5; D remains ambiguous. This CDR3 comprises 17 residues. V was trimmed by 3 bases and J by 2 bases, leaving 17 bases between them. Per the germline V gene, CDR1 is LNHNV and CDR2 is YYDKDF (reference sequence). In DNA, the CDR3 is TGTGCCACCAGCAGCCCTACAGCACAATGGGGCAATCAGCCCCAGCATTTT. Translation: CATSSPTAQWGNQPQHF.